One sample yielded the 23 T cell receptor beta chains listed below, sequenced in a study of cytomegalovirus exposure and HLA in healthy donors. The method was immunoSEQ multiplex PCR; TCRdb's version includes in-frame clones alone and lacks a portion of them. The table shows 200,000 to 250,000 clones, with approximately 90% occurring only once. Sequences were obtained from PBMCs. The receptors here all came from a woman between 18 and 29 years old in good health and CMV-seronegative.

In its sample, this clone was seen once. The rearrangement uses TRBV6-5 and TRBJ2-7; 8 bases are a match to TRBD2. From germline, CDR1 is MNHEY and CDR2 SVGAGI. The CDR3 extends over 13 amino acids. V shed 7 bases, J shed 5 bases, and the junction held 7 bases outside the gene matches. Here the CDR3 reads CASIKRESHEQYF. The CDR3 region has the DNA TGTGCCAGCATAAAGCGGGAGTCCCACGAGCAGTACTTC.

The chain has TRBV30 and TRBJ2-1; 12 bases map to TRBD2. V gave up 1 base and J gave up 7 bases; unmatched junction bases: 5. Per germline, CDR1 GTSNPN and CDR2 SVGIG (reference sequence). The CDR3 is 15 residues long. The CDR3 protein is CAWSAGTSGSNEQFF. CDR3 coding DNA: TGTGCCTGGAGTGCCGGGACTAGCGGGTCGAATGAGCAGTTCTTC.

As DNA, the CDR3 is TGTGCCAGCAGCTTCCCGCCCTATCTGGACTCCTATGGCTACACCTTC. This codes for CASSFPPYLDSYGYTF. V gene TRBV7-9 combines with J gene TRBJ1-2, with no clear D. V was clipped by 3 bases and J by 4 bases, with 18 bases between them. Per germline, CDR1 SEHNR and CDR2 FQNEAQ (reference sequence). This CDR3 has 16 residues.

Here the CDR3 reads CASSLYLAEREETQYF. CDR3 nucleotide sequence: TGCGCCAGCAGCTTGTACCTAGCGGAGCGCGAAGAGACCCAGTACTTC. This chain joins TRBV5-1 and TRBJ2-5; 7 bases line up with TRBD2. The CDR3 is made up of 16 amino acids. Germline loops: CDR1 SGHRS, CDR2 YFSETQ. Trimming removed 1 base from V and 3 bases from J; junction bases left unmatched: 9.

In its sample, this clone was seen a few times. The chain couples TRBV5-1 to TRBJ2-7; 11 bases match TRBD2. The CDR3 covers 16 residues. The trim removed 0 bases at V and 3 bases at J, leaving 5 bases unmatched. Germline CDR1 SGHRS, CDR2 YFSETQ. The CDR3 DNA reads TGCGCCAGCAGCTTGGCCGGGACTAGCGGACACTACGAGCAGTACTTC. It translates to CASSLAGTSGHYEQYF.

The V gene is TRBV30, the J gene TRBJ1-3; a weak D match, TRBD1 (6 bases). Germline assignment: CDR1 GTSNPN and CDR2 SVGIG (reference sequence). This CDR3 comprises 15 residues. V was clipped by 2 bases and J by 2 bases, with 13 bases between them. CDR3 nucleotides: TGTGCCTGGAGTAGAGGACAGTTTGCTGGAAACACCATATATTTT. This codes for CAWSRGQFAGNTIYF. The full variable domain, rest sourced from reference TRBV30 and TRBJ1-3, is SQTIHQWPATLVQPVGSPLSLECTVEGTSNPNLYWYRQAAGRGLQLLFYSVGIGQISSEVPQNLSASRPQDRQFILSSKKLLLSDSGFYLCAWSRGQFAGNTIYFGEGSWLTVV.

The chain recombines TRBV5-1 with TRBJ2-1, with 7 bases lining up with TRBD2. The germline gives CDR1 SGHRS, CDR2 YFSETQ. The CDR3 length is 16 residues. With V trimmed by 3 bases and J by 3 bases, 9 bases remained unmatched. The CDR3 sequence: CASSWAGGTFYNEQFF. CDR3 nucleotides: TGCGCCAGCAGCTGGGCCGGGGGGACCTTCTACAATGAGCAGTTCTTC.

The chain links TRBV19 to TRBJ2-5; a weak D match, TRBD2 (5 bases). The ends were cut back, 1 base at V and 4 bases at J, with 7 bases in the middle. Germline V gene data show CDR1 as LNHDA and CDR2 as SQIVND (reference sequence). There are 13 residues in the CDR3. Here the CDR3 reads CASSIAGLETQYF. The CDR3 DNA reads as TGTGCCAGTAGTATAGCAGGACTAGAGACCCAGTACTTC.

This chain connects TRBV28 to TRBJ2-7, with 7 bases matching TRBD1. The CDR3 has 15 amino acids. CDR1 and CDR2 (germline): MDHEN, SYDVKM. Losses at the gene ends were 5 bases for V and 4 bases for J; bases not matched to a gene: 11. The CDR3 DNA reads as TGTGCCAGCAGTGAGAACCGGGACAGAGGGTACGAGCAGTACTTC. Its protein product is CASSENRDRGYEQYF.

The chain joins TRBV5-1 to TRBJ1-3, with D unclear. The germline V gene has CDR1 SGHRS and CDR2 YFSETQ. The germline V and J ends were trimmed by 0 bases and 3 bases, with 10 bases remaining between them. The CDR3 extends over 15 amino acids. This CDR3 reads CASSLGEGGGNTIYF. CDR3 DNA sequence: TGCGCCAGCAGCTTGGGTGAGGGAGGTGGAAACACCATATATTTT.

V gene TRBV5-5 combines with J gene TRBJ1-2; 7 bases align to TRBD1. Germline V gene data show CDR1 as SGHKS and CDR2 as YYEKEE (reference sequence). The CDR3 length is 13 residues. V dropped 4 bases and J dropped 5; count of bases not matched to a gene: 5. CDR3 residues: CASSRGQEYGYTF. CDR3 nucleotide sequence: TGTGCCAGCAGCCGAGGACAGGAGTATGGCTACACCTTC. The whole variable domain, remainder taken from reference TRBV5-5 and TRBJ1-2, is DAGVTQSPTHLIKTRGQQVTLRCSPISGHKSVSWYQQVLGQGPQFIFQYYEKEERGRGNFPDRFSARQFPNYSSELNVNALLLGDSALYLCASSRGQEYGYTFGSGTRLTVV.

The chain couples TRBV27 to TRBJ2-7; D is possibly TRBD2 (5 bases). Trimming removed 4 bases from V and 1 base from J, with 14 bases in between. Per the germline V gene, CDR1 is MNHEY and CDR2 is SMNVEV (reference sequence). The CDR3 consists of 15 residues. CDR3 loop: CASSSRVGGSYEQYF. The DNA for the CDR3 is TGTGCCAGCAGTTCCCGAGTAGGAGGATCCTACGAGCAGTACTTC.

V gene TRBV6-5 combines with J gene TRBJ1-1; TRBD1 matches 9 bases. Trimming took 6 bases from V and 1 from J; bases not matched to a gene: 6. Germline V gene sequence: CDR1 MNHEY, CDR2 SVGAGI. CDR3 length: 15 amino acids. The CDR3 spells CASSDAGQGNTEAFF. The CDR3 coding sequence is TGTGCCAGCAGCGACGCGGGACAGGGGAACACTGAAGCTTTCTTT.

J is TRBJ1-2 and V is TRBV30; unclear D gene. The CDR3 runs 19 residues. V was clipped by 1 base and J by 1 base, with 25 bases between them. Per germline, CDR1 GTSNPN and CDR2 SVGIG (reference sequence). CDR3 amino acids: CAWSENGYGDRQNNYGYTF. The CDR3 DNA reads as TGTGCCTGGAGTGAAAACGGATACGGAGATCGGCAGAATAACTATGGCTACACCTTC.

The chain links TRBV19 to TRBJ1-5; TRBD1 agrees at 7 bases. Germline V gene sequence: CDR1 LNHDA, CDR2 SQIVND (reference sequence). With V trimmed by 6 bases and J by 3 bases, 2 bases remained unmatched. CDR3 length: 13 amino acids. The CDR3 DNA reads TGTGCCAGTAGGGGACAGTACAATCAGCCCCAGCATTTT. It codes for CASRGQYNQPQHF.

V gene TRBV28 combines with J gene TRBJ2-4; 10 nucleotides align to TRBD1. Trimming took 5 bases from V and 1 from J; bases not matched to a gene: 5. Germline assignment: CDR1 MDHEN and CDR2 SYDVKM. CDR3 size: 16 residues. The CDR3 region is CASSTSGQGAKNIQYF. In DNA, the CDR3 is TGTGCCAGCAGTACCTCGGGACAGGGGGCCAAAAACATTCAGTACTTC.

This chain links TRBV9 with TRBJ2-7; 10 positions match TRBD2. This CDR3 contains 17 residues. J was trimmed by 7 bases and V by 1 base; bases with no gene match: 14. The germline V gene encodes CDR1 SGDLS and CDR2 YYNGEE. The chain's CDR3 is CASSVSVGAGGPGEQYF. Written as DNA, the CDR3 is TGTGCCAGCAGCGTAAGTGTTGGAGCGGGAGGGCCAGGAGAGCAGTACTTC.

V is TRBV11-2 and J is TRBJ2-5; possible D gene TRBD1, 5 bases. In germline, CDR1 is SGHAT, CDR2 FQNNGV. This CDR3 is built from 13 residues. Deletions cut 6 bases from V and 1 base from J, with 9 bases between. The CDR3 region is CASRGHLQETQYF. As DNA, the CDR3 is TGTGCCAGCAGAGGACACCTCCAAGAGACCCAGTACTTC.

This clone was counted a few times. V and J are TRBV7-9 and TRBJ1-2; no reliable D call. Per germline, CDR1 SEHNR and CDR2 FQNEAQ (reference sequence). CDR3 size: 14 residues. Trimming stripped 1 base from V and 2 bases from J, with 8 bases between. The CDR3 sequence is CASSLVQVNYGYTF. CDR3 DNA: TGTGCCAGCAGCTTAGTTCAGGTGAACTATGGCTACACCTTC.

V usage is TRBV19 and J usage is TRBJ2-2; TRBD2 is a possible D gene (6 bases). Trimming stripped 8 bases from V and 5 bases from J, with 18 bases between. Germline assignment: CDR1 LNHDA and CDR2 SQIVND (reference sequence). The CDR3 extends over 15 amino acids. In DNA, the CDR3 is TGTGCCAGTCTTACTAGCTCCAGAGGGACCGGGGAGCTGTTTTTT. It translates to CASLTSSRGTGELFF. The full variable domain, its missing parts supplied by reference TRBV19 and TRBJ2-2, is DGGITQSPKYLFRKEGQNVTLSCEQNLNHDAMYWYRQDPGQGLRLIYYSQIVNDFQKGDIAEGYSVSREKKESFPLTVTSAQKNPTAFYLCASLTSSRGTGELFFGEGSRLTVL.

The V call is TRBV10-2, the J call TRBJ1-2; D is unresolved. Germline assignment: CDR1 WSHSY and CDR2 SAAADI. Trimming took 0 bases from V and 0 from J, leaving 14 bases between them. The CDR3 extends over 17 amino acids. The CDR3 DNA sequence: TGCGCCAGCAGTGAGTCGTCTTCCTGGAGTACTAACTATGGCTACACCTTC. Residues: CASSESSSWSTNYGYTF.

The genes are TRBV5-1 and TRBJ2-7; maybe TRBD1 (7 bases). Between the trimmed V and J ends, which lost 4 bases and 4 bases, there was a span of 15 bases. This CDR3 region has 14 residues. The germline CDR1 and CDR2 sequences are SGHRS and YFSETQ. The chain's CDR3 is CASSPGDRPYEQYF. Written as DNA, the CDR3 is TGCGCCAGCAGCCCGGGGGACAGACCTTACGAGCAGTACTTC.

This clone was observed once. The rearrangement links TRBV19 to TRBJ1-1; 7 nucleotides agree with TRBD1. This CDR3 has 13 residues. V shed 6 bases, J shed 3 bases, and the junction held 4 bases outside the gene matches. Germline V CDR1 and CDR2: LNHDA, SQIVND (reference sequence). The CDR3 protein is CASRTQGHTEAFF. CDR3 nucleotides: TGTGCCAGTAGGACACAGGGGCACACTGAAGCTTTCTTT.